This T cell receptor beta chain was recorded in a study of T cell responses to AZD1222 COVID-19 vaccine. The wider study: Pooling covered second doses at about 4 or about 12 weeks.

V was pared by 1 base and J by 0 bases, with 11 bases between. Per the germline V gene, CDR1 is MGHDK and CDR2 is SYGVNS. This CDR3 has 16 residues. The method was immunoSEQ multiplex PCR; TCRdb's version includes in-frame clones alone and lacks a portion of them. Of about 180,000 clones in the sample, 85% to 95% were seen once. V usage is TRBV25-1 and J usage is TRBJ2-3; TRBD2 is a possible D gene (6 bases). The sequence came from an adult in good health. Here the sequenced sample was peripheral blood, taken on day 0 of AZD1222 vaccination. CDR3 sequence reads: CASSESAGYSTDTQYF. CDR3 DNA: TGTGCCAGCAGTGAATCGGCGGGGTATAGCACAGATACGCAGTATTTT.